This TCR beta chain was recorded in a study of post-analysis software for immune sequencing data (dated by TCRdb to 2014 to 2015). Broadly, across the study: Recorded disease courses included relapsing-remitting, secondary progressive and progressive-relapsing multiple sclerosis, with some patients lacking subtype annotation. The patient repertoires were compared against 11 previously published healthy control repertoires obtained from donors aged roughly 6 to 28 years. A subset of samples was prepared in parallel using single-end sample barcoding, then pooled and co-amplified after Illumina adapter ligation. The study at large found these results: Strong co-clustering of samples prepared in the same batch was shown by direct clustering with F measure, prompting a batch-effect correction. The control group was slightly older than the multiple sclerosis patient group. Significantly lower normalized Chao1 diversity was found in multiple sclerosis patients than in controls, suggesting substantial peripheral T-cell clonal expansion. Four to six TRBV segments, including TRBV5-6, TRBV5-1 and TRBV20-1, were significantly more frequent in patients than controls.

CDR1 SEHNR and CDR2 FQNEAQ are derived from the germline V gene (reference sequence). The V end loses 3 bases and the J end loses 10 bases, and a stretch of 16 bases separates them. The CDR3 spans 14 residues, from the cysteine through the phenylalanine. Of the read, only the CDR3 DNA is kept; its 42 bases are in frame from base 1. To demonstrate the VDJtools post-analysis software, TCR beta repertoires were profiled from the peripheral blood of more than ten young patients with multiple sclerosis. The patients with multiple sclerosis were children and adolescents between roughly 6 and 17 years of age. For this clonotype: This receptor's antigen is unknown. No clone much larger than this one lies a single base away; base qualities are absent.

Libraries came from PCR. Sequenced using an Illumina HiSeq 2500. To reduce PCR and sequencing biases, unique molecular identifiers were built into the TCR beta cDNA libraries. Roughly 500,000 cDNA molecules were obtained for every 1 to 10 million input T cells, so each molecule roughly corresponded to one T cell. The same protocol used for the earlier healthy control dataset was applied to prepare and sequence the patient libraries. Samples belonging to the same batch were prepared together, multiplexed and sequenced on a shared HiSeq lane. Processing in the source paper ran as follows. MIGEC handled the raw barcoded reads, throwing out single-read molecular identifier groups before consensus assembly and CDR3 extraction. Clonotype tables were post-analysed with VDJtools, and diversity was normalized by down-sampling all datasets to the smallest sample size. To correct batch-related cross-sample contamination, repertoire overlap clustering matched CDR3 amino acid sequences but not nucleotide sequences. TCRdb handled the public reads itself, with Q25 trimming in fastp and clone calling in MiXCR, and kept productive beta chains. Merged by CDR3 protein, the rows form single entries marked with the most common genes and DNA. TCRdb, rather than the study authors, made the V and J calls. The sample includes about 810,000 distinct CDR3 sequences, with approximately 50% observed a single time. The top ten clones comprise approximately 4.4% of the sample.

The rearranged segments are TRBV7-9 and TRBJ2-1; TRBD2 could be the D gene, as 6 bases match. Material for sequencing was blood. This TCR was sampled from a girl between 10 and 17 years old with multiple sclerosis. The base sequence is TGTGCCAGCAGCTTGGGCCTAGCGTCCTGGGAGCAGTTCTTC. Its coded protein is CASSLGLASWEQFF. The variable domain in full, with residues beyond the CDR3 obtained from the reference TRBV7-9 and TRBJ2-1 genes, is DTGVSQNPRHKITKRGQNVTFRCDPISEHNRLYWYRQTLGQGPEFLTYFQNEAQLEKSRLLSDRFSAERPKGSFSTLEIQRTEQGDSAMYLCASSLGLASWEQFFGPGTRLTVL.